A selection of T cell receptor beta chains follows, all from one sample in a study of cytomegalovirus exposure and HLA in healthy donors. Sequenced by immunoSEQ multiplex PCR; TCRdb stores in-frame clones only, minus some. The table shows more than 60,000 clones, with roughly 77% occurring only once. The material sequenced was PBMCs. These receptors were obtained from a woman in her thirties in good health and CMV-seronegative. Each CDR3 is given with its conserved first and last residue. A D gene is named only where the DNA matches it firmly. Not every row has a clone size; where given, it reads once, few, many or a size class.

>NA|TRBJ1-6|TRBV6-1|TRBD1
CASSEPGTGKGSPLHF
TGTGCCAGCAGTGAACCGGGGACAGGGAAGGGTTCACCCCTCCACTTT
>NA|TRBJ1-2|TRBV2|NA
CASRQAPQTNYGYTF
TGTGCCAGCAGGCAGGCCCCTCAAACTAACTATGGCTACACCTTC
>few|TRBJ1-1|TRBV6-5|NA
CASRRQNTEAFF
TGTGCCAGCAGACGACAGAACACTGAAGCTTTCTTT
>NA|TRBJ2-7|TRBV2|NA
CASSSGPRGKNYEQYF
TGTGCCAGCAGTTCCGGACCTAGGGGGAAGAACTACGAGCAGTACTTC
>NA|TRBJ1-1|TRBV18|NA
CASSPGIMNTEAFF
TGTGCCAGCTCACCGGGCATAATGAACACTGAAGCTTTCTTT
>NA|TRBJ1-4|TRBV7-2|NA
CASSFSNEKLFF
TGTGCCAGCAGCTTTTCGAATGAAAAACTGTTTTTT
>once|TRBJ1-1|TRBV10-1|NA
CASSESRQGSTEAFF
TGCGCCAGCAGTGAGTCGCGGCAGGGGAGCACTGAAGCTTTCTTT
>NA|TRBJ1-5|TRBV6-1|NA
CASSSRDKNQPQHF
TGTGCCAGCAGTAGCCGGGACAAAAATCAGCCCCAGCATTTT
>NA|TRBJ2-6|TRBV14|NA
CASKTLHLSGANVLTF
TGTGCCAGCAAGACACTTCATCTATCTGGGGCCAACGTCCTGACTTTC
>once|TRBJ1-1|TRBV5-1|NA
CASSLDPPQGRAFF
TGCGCCAGCAGCTTGGACCCCCCTCAGGGGCGAGCTTTCTTT
>NA|TRBJ1-2|TRBV25-1|TRBD1
CASSERRGPNYGYTF
TGTGCCAGCAGTGAAAGAAGGGGGCCTAACTATGGCTACACCTTC
>NA|TRBJ2-1|TRBV6-1|NA
CASSEAGRPNEQFF
TGTGCCAGCAGTGAGGCGGGGCGCCCCAATGAGCAGTTCTTC
>NA|TRBJ2-2|TRBV28|NA
CASSLGRVPGELFF
TGTGCCAGCAGTTTAGGCAGGGTCCCCGGGGAGCTGTTTTTT
>NA|TRBJ1-1|TRBV10-3|TRBD1
CAIRQGGNTEAFF
TGTGCCATCAGACAGGGGGGGAACACTGAAGCTTTCTTT
>NA|TRBJ2-2|TRBV15|NA
CATSGARTGELFF
TGTGCCACCAGCGGAGCTCGGACCGGGGAGCTGTTTTTT
>NA|TRBJ1-1|TRBV18|NA
CASSSDQNTEAFF
TGTGCCAGCTCAAGCGATCAGAACACTGAAGCTTTCTTT
>NA|TRBJ2-2|TRBV13|TRBD2
CASSGLAGPGELFF
TGTGCCAGCAGCGGACTAGCGGGACCCGGGGAGCTGTTTTTT
>few|TRBJ1-3|TRBV28|NA
CASSLGTLGNTIYF
TGTGCCAGCAGTCTAGGGACACTGGGAAACACCATATATTTT
>NA|TRBJ1-1|TRBV10-2|NA
CASTETGTEAFF
TGCGCCAGCACCGAAACAGGGACAGAAGCTTTCTTT
>NA|TRBJ1-5|TRBV6-5|NA
CASSYSRQGNQPQHF
TGTGCCAGCAGTTACTCGAGACAGGGCAATCAGCCCCAGCATTTT
>NA|TRBJ1-5|TRBV28|NA
CASSLSYQPQHF
TGTGCCAGCAGTTTATCCTATCAGCCCCAGCATTTT
>NA|TRBJ1-3|TRBV4-1|NA
CASRAPGRGVGGNTIYF
TGCGCCAGCAGGGCCCCCGGGCGGGGGGTAGGTGGAAACACCATATATTTT
>NA|TRBJ2-5|TRBV11-2|NA
CASAQGVSVIGETQYF
TGTGCCAGCGCCCAAGGGGTCTCTGTGATCGGAGAGACCCAGTACTTC
>NA|TRBJ2-1|TRBV28|NA
CASKGGPYVEQFF
TGTGCCAGCAAGGGGGGGCCTTACGTTGAGCAGTTCTTC
>NA|TRBJ2-6|TRBV9|TRBD1
CASSPLGGAGANVLTF
TGTGCCAGCAGCCCTTTAGGGGGCGCGGGGGCCAACGTCCTGACTTTC
>few|TRBJ1-2|TRBV6-5|NA
CASSYFPDSEFYGYTF
TGTGCCAGCAGTTATTTCCCGGACAGTGAGTTCTATGGCTACACCTTC
>NA|TRBJ1-2|TRBV29-1|TRBD1
CSVEDRGPGYTF
TGCAGCGTTGAGGACAGGGGGCCTGGCTACACCTTC
>NA|TRBJ1-5|TRBV4-1|TRBD1
CASSPLILGQGENQPQHF
TGCGCCAGCAGCCCTCTGATACTAGGACAGGGAGAGAATCAGCCCCAGCATTTT
>NA|TRBJ1-6|TRBV5-1|TRBD1
CASSPGQENSPLHF
TGCGCCAGCAGCCCCGGACAGGAGAATTCACCCCTCCACTTT
>NA|TRBJ2-3|TRBV7-8|NA
CASSLAGFTDTQYF
TGTGCCAGCAGCTTAGCTGGCTTCACAGATACGCAGTATTTT
>NA|TRBJ2-3|TRBV11-2|NA
CASSRFLTDTQYF
TGTGCCAGCAGCCGGTTCCTCACAGATACGCAGTATTTT
>NA|TRBJ2-7|TRBV6-5|NA
CASSRDTSYEQYF
TGTGCCAGCAGTCGGGACACCTCGTACGAGCAGTACTTC
>NA|TRBJ2-3|TRBV13|TRBD2
CASSLRAGGSTDTQYF
TGTGCCAGCAGCTTACGAGCGGGAGGGTCCACAGATACGCAGTATTTT
>NA|TRBJ1-1|TRBV11-2|TRBD1
CASSPDRGLGGFF
TGTGCCAGCAGCCCCGACAGGGGTTTGGGAGGTTTCTTT
>NA|TRBJ2-1|TRBV6-1|NA
CASNQDSPSYNEQFF
TGTGCCAGCAACCAAGACAGTCCCTCCTACAATGAGCAGTTCTTC
>NA|TRBJ2-7|TRBV11-2|TRBD2
CASSPGTKTYEQYF
TGTGCCAGCAGCCCCGGGACTAAAACCTACGAGCAGTACTTC
>NA|TRBJ2-1|TRBV13|NA
CASSLQRARGMWNEQFF
TGTGCCAGCAGCTTACAGAGGGCCAGGGGTATGTGGAATGAGCAGTTCTTC
>NA|TRBJ2-3|TRBV7-6|NA
CASSLRGGGTDTQYF
TGTGCCAGCAGCTTACGCGGGGGCGGCACAGATACGCAGTATTTT
>NA|TRBJ1-3|TRBV30|NA
CAWTRTGTGNTIYF
TGTGCCTGGACCAGAACAGGGACGGGAAACACCATATATTTT
>NA|TRBJ1-1|TRBV19|NA
CASSPYMNTEAFF
TGTGCCAGTAGTCCTTATATGAACACTGAAGCTTTCTTT
>NA|TRBJ2-5|TRBV25-1|NA
CASKTGLQETQYF
TGTGCCAGCAAAACGGGACTCCAAGAGACCCAGTACTTC
>NA|TRBJ2-7|TRBV7-9|TRBD1
CASSPGDRDEQYF
TGTGCCAGCAGCCCCGGGGACAGGGACGAGCAGTACTTC
>NA|TRBJ1-5|TRBV6-5|NA
CASSSRDNNQPQHF
TGTGCCAGCAGTAGCCGGGACAACAATCAGCCCCAGCATTTT
>NA|TRBJ2-1|TRBV6-5|NA
CASNSRRRGGAEQFF
TGTGCCAGCAATTCCCGCCGCAGAGGTGGGGCTGAGCAGTTCTTC
>NA|TRBJ1-1|TRBV27|NA
CASSSHSPTEAFF
TGTGCCAGCAGTTCTCACAGTCCCACAGAAGCTTTCTTT
>NA|TRBJ2-7|TRBV30|NA
CAWISSGIEQYF
TGTGCCTGGATTTCCTCGGGTATCGAGCAGTACTTC
>NA|TRBJ2-7|TRBV6-1|TRBD2
CASRTGGREQYF
TGTGCCAGCAGAACGGGGGGACGCGAGCAGTACTTC
>NA|TRBJ2-3|TRBV11-2|NA
CASSLDLIGGANTQYF
TGTGCCAGCAGCTTAGATTTGATAGGCGGGGCGAATACGCAGTATTTT
>NA|TRBJ2-7|TRBV7-4|TRBD1
CASSSTGVREQYF
TGTGCCAGCAGCTCTACAGGGGTGCGCGAGCAGTACTTC
>NA|TRBJ1-5|TRBV30|TRBD1
CAWSAGQGNQPQHF
TGTGCCTGGAGCGCGGGACAGGGCAATCAGCCCCAGCATTTT
>NA|TRBJ1-4|TRBV4-3|NA
CASSQEWGGDEKLFF
TGCGCCAGCAGCCAAGAGTGGGGAGGGGATGAAAAACTGTTTTTT
>NA|TRBJ1-5|TRBV4-2|NA
CASSQGGRQPQHF
TGTGCCAGCAGCCAAGGGGGCCGACAGCCCCAGCATTTT
>NA|TRBJ2-7|TRBV6-1|TRBD2
CASSALAGEAYEQYF
TGTGCCAGCAGTGCACTAGCGGGGGAAGCCTACGAGCAGTACTTC